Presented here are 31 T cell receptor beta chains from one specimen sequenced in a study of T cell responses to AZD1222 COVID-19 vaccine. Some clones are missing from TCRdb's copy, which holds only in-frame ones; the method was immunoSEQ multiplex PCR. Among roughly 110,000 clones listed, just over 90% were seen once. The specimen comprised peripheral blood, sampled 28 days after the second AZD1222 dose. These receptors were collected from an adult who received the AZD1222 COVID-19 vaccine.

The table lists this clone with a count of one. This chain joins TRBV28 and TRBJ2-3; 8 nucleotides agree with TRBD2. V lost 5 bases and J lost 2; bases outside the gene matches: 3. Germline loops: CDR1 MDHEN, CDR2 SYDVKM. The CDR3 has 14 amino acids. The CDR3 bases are TGTGCCAGCAGTCTTAGCGGGGCCACAGATACGCAGTATTTT. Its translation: CASSLSGATDTQYF.

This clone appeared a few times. In nucleotides, the CDR3 is TGTGCCAGCAGCTTTGGACAGGAGGCCACAGATACGCAGTATTTT. It is translated as CASSFGQEATDTQYF. V gene TRBV7-9 combines with J gene TRBJ2-3, with 7 bases lining up with TRBD1. The V and J ends lost 3 bases and 2 bases, in that order; junction bases with no gene match: 5. This CDR3 has 15 residues. Germline V gives CDR1 SEHNR, CDR2 FQNEAQ (reference sequence). Drawing the rest from reference TRBV7-9 and TRBJ2-3, the complete variable domain is DTGVSQNPRHKITKRGQNVTFRCDPISEHNRLYWYRQTLGQGPEFLTYFQNEAQLEKSRLLSDRFSAERPKGSFSTLEIQRTEQGDSAMYLCASSFGQEATDTQYFGPGTRLTVL.

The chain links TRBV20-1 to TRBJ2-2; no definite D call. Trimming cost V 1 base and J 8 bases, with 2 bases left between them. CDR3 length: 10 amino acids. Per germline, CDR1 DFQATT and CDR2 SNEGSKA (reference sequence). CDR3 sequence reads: CSARAGELFF. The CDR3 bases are TGCAGTGCTAGAGCGGGGGAGCTGTTTTTT.

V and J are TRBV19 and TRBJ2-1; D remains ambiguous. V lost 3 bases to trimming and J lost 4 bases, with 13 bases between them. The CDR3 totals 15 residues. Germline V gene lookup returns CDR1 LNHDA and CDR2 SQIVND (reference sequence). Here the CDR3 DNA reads TGTGCCAGTAGTATCGGGCCGCCCCTGTACAATGAGCAGTTCTTC. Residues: CASSIGPPLYNEQFF. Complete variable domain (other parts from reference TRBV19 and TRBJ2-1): DGGITQSPKYLFRKEGQNVTLSCEQNLNHDAMYWYRQDPGQGLRLIYYSQIVNDFQKGDIAEGYSVSREKKESFPLTVTSAQKNPTAFYLCASSIGPPLYNEQFFGPGTRLTVL.

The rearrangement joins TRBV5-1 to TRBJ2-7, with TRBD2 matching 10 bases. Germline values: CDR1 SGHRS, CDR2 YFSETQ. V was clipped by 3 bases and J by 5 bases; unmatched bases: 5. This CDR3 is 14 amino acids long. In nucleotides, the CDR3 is TGCGCCAGCAGCTCACTAGCGGGATCGAACGAGCAGTACTTC. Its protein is CASSSLAGSNEQYF.

CDR3 loop: CASSKRDISPLHF. CDR3 DNA: TGTGCCAGCAGCAAGAGGGACATTTCACCCCTCCACTTT. This sequence joins TRBV21-1 and TRBJ1-6; the tabulated D call, TRBD1, remains unverified against the DNA. TRBV21-1 is a pseudogene. The CDR3 loop spans 13 amino acids.

The CDR3 nucleotides are TGTGCCAGCAGCCAAGGACTAGCGGGGGGGCCCGAGCAGTACTTC. This codes for CASSQGLAGGPEQYF. The chain has TRBV3-1 (or the pseudogene TRBV3-2) and TRBJ2-7; 14 nucleotides line up with TRBD2. Germline values: CDR1 LGHDT, CDR2 YNNKEL (reference sequence). The CDR3 is 15 amino acids. The ends lost 1 base at V and 6 bases at J; junction bases unmatched: 2.

The CDR3: CSVEFGSLGYGYTF. CDR3 coding DNA: TGCAGCGTTGAATTCGGCAGCTTAGGCTATGGCTACACCTTC. This chain uses TRBV29-1 with TRBJ1-2, with D unclear. The CDR3 length is 14 residues. Trimming removed 2 bases at V and 4 bases at J, with 14 bases between. Germline V gene lookup returns CDR1 SQVTM and CDR2 ANQGSEA.

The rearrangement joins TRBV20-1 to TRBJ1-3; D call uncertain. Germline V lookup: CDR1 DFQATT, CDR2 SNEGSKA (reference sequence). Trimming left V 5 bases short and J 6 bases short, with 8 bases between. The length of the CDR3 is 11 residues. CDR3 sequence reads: CSAHRENTIYF. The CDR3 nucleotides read TGCAGTGCTCATCGAGAAAACACCATATATTTT.

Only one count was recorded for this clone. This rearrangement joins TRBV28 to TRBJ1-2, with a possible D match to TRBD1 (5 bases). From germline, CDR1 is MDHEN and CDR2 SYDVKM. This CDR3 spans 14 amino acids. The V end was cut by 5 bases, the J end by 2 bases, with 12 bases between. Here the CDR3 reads CASSLPGLNYGYTF. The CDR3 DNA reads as TGTGCCAGCAGTCTCCCGGGACTCAACTATGGCTACACCTTC.

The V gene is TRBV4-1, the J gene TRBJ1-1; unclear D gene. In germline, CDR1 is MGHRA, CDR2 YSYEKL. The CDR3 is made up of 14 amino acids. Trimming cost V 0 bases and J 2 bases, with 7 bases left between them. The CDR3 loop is CASSQDPFNTEAFF. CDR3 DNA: TGCGCCAGCAGCCAAGATCCTTTCAACACTGAAGCTTTCTTT.

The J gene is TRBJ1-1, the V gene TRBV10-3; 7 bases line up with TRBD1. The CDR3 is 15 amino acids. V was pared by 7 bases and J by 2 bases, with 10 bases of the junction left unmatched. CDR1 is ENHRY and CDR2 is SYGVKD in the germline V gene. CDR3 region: CAITRGVGLNTEAFF. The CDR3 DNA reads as TGTGCCATCACCAGGGGGGTAGGTCTTAACACTGAAGCTTTCTTT.

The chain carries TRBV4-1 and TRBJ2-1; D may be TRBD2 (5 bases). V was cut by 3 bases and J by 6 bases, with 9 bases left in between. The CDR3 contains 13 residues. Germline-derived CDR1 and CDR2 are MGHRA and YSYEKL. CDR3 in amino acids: CASSHGRGNEQFF. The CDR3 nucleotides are TGCGCCAGCAGCCACGGACGGGGCAATGAGCAGTTCTTC.

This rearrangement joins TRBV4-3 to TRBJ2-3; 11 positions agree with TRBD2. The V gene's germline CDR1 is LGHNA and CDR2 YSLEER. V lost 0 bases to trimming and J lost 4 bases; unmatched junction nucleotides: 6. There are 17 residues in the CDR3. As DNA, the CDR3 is TGCGCCAGCAGCCAAGATCCAACTAGCGGGAGCCCAGATACGCAGTATTTT. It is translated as CASSQDPTSGSPDTQYF.

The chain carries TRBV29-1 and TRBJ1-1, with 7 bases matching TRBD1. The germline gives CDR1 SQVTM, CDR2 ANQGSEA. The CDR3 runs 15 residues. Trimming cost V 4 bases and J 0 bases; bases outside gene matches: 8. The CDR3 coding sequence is TGCAGCGTTGGAGGGGGCGCGGTCATGAACACTGAAGCTTTCTTT. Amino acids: CSVGGGAVMNTEAFF.

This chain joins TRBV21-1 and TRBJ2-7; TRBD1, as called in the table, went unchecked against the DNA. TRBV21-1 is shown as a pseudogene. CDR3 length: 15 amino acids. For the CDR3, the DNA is TGTGCCAGCAGCAAAGAACCCGACAGGGGGGACGAGCAGTACTTC. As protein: CASSKEPDRGDEQYF.

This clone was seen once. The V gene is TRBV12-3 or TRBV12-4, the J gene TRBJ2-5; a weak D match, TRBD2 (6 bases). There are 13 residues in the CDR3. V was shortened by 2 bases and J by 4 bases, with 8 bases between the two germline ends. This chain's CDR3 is CASSLTSLETQYF. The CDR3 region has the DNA TGTGCCAGCAGTTTAACTAGCTTAGAGACCCAGTACTTC.

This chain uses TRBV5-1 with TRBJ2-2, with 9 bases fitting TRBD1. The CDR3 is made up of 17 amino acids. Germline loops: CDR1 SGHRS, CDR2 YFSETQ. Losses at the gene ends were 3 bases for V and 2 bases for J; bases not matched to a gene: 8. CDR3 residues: CASSSWGGQGNTGELFF. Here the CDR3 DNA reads TGCGCCAGCAGCTCCTGGGGGGGACAGGGAAACACCGGGGAGCTGTTTTTT.

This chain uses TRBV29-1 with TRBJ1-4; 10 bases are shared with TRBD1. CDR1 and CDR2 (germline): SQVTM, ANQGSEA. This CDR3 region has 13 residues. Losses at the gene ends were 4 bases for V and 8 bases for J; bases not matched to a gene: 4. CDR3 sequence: CSVGGTGVEKLFF. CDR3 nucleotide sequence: TGCAGCGTTGGGGGGACAGGGGTGGAAAAACTGTTTTTT.

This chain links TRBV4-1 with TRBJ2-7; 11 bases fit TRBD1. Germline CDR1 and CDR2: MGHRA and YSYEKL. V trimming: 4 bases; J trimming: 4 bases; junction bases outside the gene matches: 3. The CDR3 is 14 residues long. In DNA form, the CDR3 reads TGCGCCAGCAGCCCGGACAGGGGGCTTTACGAGCAGTACTTC. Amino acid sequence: CASSPDRGLYEQYF.

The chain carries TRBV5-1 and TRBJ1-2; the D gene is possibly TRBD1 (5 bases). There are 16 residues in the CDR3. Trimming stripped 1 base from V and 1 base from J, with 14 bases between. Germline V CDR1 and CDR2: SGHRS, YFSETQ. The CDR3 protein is CASSLSRQTLNYGYTF. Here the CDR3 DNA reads TGCGCCAGCAGCTTGTCCCGACAGACTCTTAACTATGGCTACACCTTC.

CDR3 sequence: CASSEGVTSSLIDEQFF. CDR3 coding DNA: TGTGCCAGCAGTGAAGGAGTGACTAGTTCCTTAATCGATGAGCAGTTCTTC. The J gene is TRBJ2-1, the V gene TRBV2, with TRBD2 as a possible D gene (6 bases). From germline, CDR1 is SNHLY and CDR2 FYNNEI. V lost 1 base, J lost 8 bases, and 21 bases lay in between. CDR3 length: 17 residues. Full variable domain (missing parts from reference TRBV2 and TRBJ2-1): EPEVTQTPSHQVTQMGQEVILRCVPISNHLYFYWYRQILGQKVEFLVSFYNNEISEKSEIFDDQFSVERPDGSNFTLKIRSTKLEDSAMYFCASSEGVTSSLIDEQFFGPGTRLTVL.

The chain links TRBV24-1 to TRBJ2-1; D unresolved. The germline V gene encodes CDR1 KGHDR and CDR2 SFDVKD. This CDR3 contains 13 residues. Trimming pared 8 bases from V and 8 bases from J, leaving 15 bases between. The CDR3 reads CATTWQTRDEQFF. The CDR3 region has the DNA TGTGCCACCACTTGGCAGACAAGGGATGAGCAGTTCTTC.

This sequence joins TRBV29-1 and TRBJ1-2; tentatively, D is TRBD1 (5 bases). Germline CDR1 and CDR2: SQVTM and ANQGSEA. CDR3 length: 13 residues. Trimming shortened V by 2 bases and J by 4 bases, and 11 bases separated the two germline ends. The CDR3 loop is CSVERQYSYGYTF. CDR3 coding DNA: TGCAGCGTTGAAAGACAGTACTCCTATGGCTACACCTTC.

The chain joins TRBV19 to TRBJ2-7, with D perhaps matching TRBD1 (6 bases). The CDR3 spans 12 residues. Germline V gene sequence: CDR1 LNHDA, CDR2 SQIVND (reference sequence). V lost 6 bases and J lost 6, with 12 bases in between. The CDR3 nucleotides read TGTGCCAGTAGCATTCCCAGGGGCGAGCAGTACTTC. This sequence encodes CASSIPRGEQYF.

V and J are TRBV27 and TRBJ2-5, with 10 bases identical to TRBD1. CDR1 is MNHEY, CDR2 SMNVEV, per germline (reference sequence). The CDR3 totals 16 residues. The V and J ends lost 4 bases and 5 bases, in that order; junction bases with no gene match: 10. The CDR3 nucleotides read TGTGCCAGCAGTTCGGTCCCGGGACAGGGGAGGGAGACCCAGTACTTC. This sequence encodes CASSSVPGQGRETQYF.

DNA for the CDR3: TGTGCCAGCAACAAGGCGAAGACCCAGTACTTC. It is translated as CASNKAKTQYF. V gene TRBV7-8 combines with J gene TRBJ2-5; D uncertain. The CDR3 is 11 amino acids. V shed 7 bases and J shed 6 bases, with 9 bases lying between them. Germline lookup yields CDR1 SGHVS and CDR2 FQNEAQ.

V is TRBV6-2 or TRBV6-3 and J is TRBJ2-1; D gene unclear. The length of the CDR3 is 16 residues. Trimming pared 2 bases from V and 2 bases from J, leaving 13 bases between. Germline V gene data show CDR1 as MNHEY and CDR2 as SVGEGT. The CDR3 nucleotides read TGTGCCAGCAGTTACCGTGGCAATCCTCCCTACAATGAGCAGTTCTTC. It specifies CASSYRGNPPYNEQFF.

Written as DNA, the CDR3 is TGCGCCAGCAGCTTGACCCAGGTTGGTATGGGGACTGAAGCTTTCTTT. Its translation is CASSLTQVGMGTEAFF. The chain is built from TRBV5-1 and TRBJ1-1; D not certain. Trimming took 1 base from V and 5 from J, leaving 18 bases between them. Germline-derived CDR1 and CDR2 are SGHRS and YFSETQ. The CDR3 has 16 residues.

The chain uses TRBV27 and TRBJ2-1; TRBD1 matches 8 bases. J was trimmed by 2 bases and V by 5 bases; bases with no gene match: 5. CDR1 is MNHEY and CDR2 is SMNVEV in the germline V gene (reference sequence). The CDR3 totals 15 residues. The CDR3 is CASSLRDRTYNEQFF. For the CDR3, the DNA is TGTGCCAGCAGTCTCCGGGACAGGACCTACAATGAGCAGTTCTTC.

The CDR3, as DNA: TGTGCCAGCAGGTCCGGGACTAGCGGGGGGGAAGGTTTCGAGACCCAGTACTTC. The encoded protein is CASRSGTSGGEGFETQYF. The chain recombines TRBV11-2 with TRBJ2-5; 16 nucleotides align to TRBD2. The CDR3 length is 18 residues. The trim removed 6 bases at V and 5 bases at J, leaving 12 bases unmatched. The germline CDR1 and CDR2 sequences are SGHAT and FQNNGV.